These T cell receptor beta chains were read from a single sample in a study of shared clonotypes between healthy human individuals. Repertoires were generated with immunoSEQ multiplex PCR, while TCRdb's copy carries only in-frame clones and drops some. The sample holds 850,000 to 1,200,000 clones; 60% to 80% are singletons and the top ten take around 1.4%. The sample consisted of memory CD4+ T cells sorted from blood. Receptors originate from a man younger than 30 in good health. Each CDR3 is given with its conserved first and last residue. A D gene is named only where the DNA matches it firmly. Not every row has a clone size; where given, it reads once, few, many or a size class.

clone_size | j_call | v_call | d_call | cdr3_nt | cdr3_aa
. | TRBJ2-2 | TRBV30 | . | TGTGCCTGGAGTGTCGGGTACACCGGGGAGCTGTTTTTT | CAWSVGYTGELFF
. | TRBJ2-2 | TRBV27 | . | TGTGCCAGCAGCCCACTAACCGGGGCGACCGGGGAGCTGTTTTTT | CASSPLTGATGELFF
few | TRBJ1-6 | TRBV30 | . | TGTGCCTGGAGTGTGGCACGGACGACCTGGACTAATTCACCCCTCCACTTT | CAWSVARTTWTNSPLHF
. | TRBJ1-1 | TRBV30 | . | TGTGCCTGGAGTCCGGGGAACACTGAAGCTTTCTTT | CAWSPGNTEAFF
few | TRBJ1-2 | TRBV2 | . | TGTGCCAGCTTTGAGGACCTCCAAGTAAACTATGGCTACACCTTC | CASFEDLQVNYGYTF
. | TRBJ2-7 | TRBV5-4 | TRBD1 | TGTGCCAGCAGCTACGACAGGGTTGGGTCCTACGAGCAGTACTTC | CASSYDRVGSYEQYF
once | TRBJ2-3 | TRBV7-2 | . | TGTGCCAGCAGGTGGACGGCGGGACCGACTACAGATACGCAGTATTTT | CASRWTAGPTTDTQYF
. | TRBJ2-7 | TRBV5-1 | . | TGCGCCAGCAGCCGCGGACCCGGTTCTGTGGCGGGATTCACCTACGAGCAGTACTTC | CASSRGPGSVAGFTYEQYF
. | TRBJ2-5 | TRBV27 | . | TGTGCCAGCAGTTTGGGGCGGGCACAAGAGACCCAGTACTTC | CASSLGRAQETQYF
. | TRBJ2-6 | TRBV29-1 | TRBD2 | TGCAGCGTTGTTTCGCCGCGGGGGAGTGGGGCCAACGTCCTGACTTTC | CSVVSPRGSGANVLTF
. | TRBJ1-5 | TRBV15 | . | TGTGCCACCAGCCCGGGGGGGCCTAGCAATCAGCCCCAGCATTTT | CATSPGGPSNQPQHF
. | TRBJ1-2 | TRBV7-2 | TRBD1 | TGTGCCAGCAGCCCACAGGGGGCCGATGGCTACACCTTC | CASSPQGADGYTF
. | TRBJ2-7 | TRBV19 | . | TGTGCCAGTAGTCTCAAGGGGCTTGGCCCCTACGAGCAGTACTTC | CASSLKGLGPYEQYF
few | TRBJ2-2 | TRBV5-4 | TRBD2 | TGTGCCAGCAGGCGGGGGGGCACCGACGGGGAGCTGTTTTTT | CASRRGGTDGELFF
. | TRBJ2-1 | TRBV5-4 | TRBD2 | TGTGCCAGCAGCACCGGGACTAGCAGCTACAATGAGCAGTTCTTC | CASSTGTSSYNEQFF
. | TRBJ2-3 | TRBV9 | TRBD1 | TGTGCCAGCGGGAAAGACAGGGGGCAGGGCACAGATACGCAGTATTTT | CASGKDRGQGTDTQYF
. | TRBJ2-2 | TRBV4-3 | TRBD2 | TGCGCCAGCAGCACGGGGGGACTGGGGACCGGGGAGCTGTTTTTT | CASSTGGLGTGELFF
few | TRBJ2-7 | TRBV30 | . | TGTGCCTGGACCGGGGGTGGGGCAGGTGAGCAGTACTTC | CAWTGGGAGEQYF
. | TRBJ2-3 | TRBV6-5 | . | TGTGCCAGCAGTGGCCCAGGTTCTAGCACAGATACGCAGTATTTT | CASSGPGSSTDTQYF
. | TRBJ2-3 | TRBV5-1 | TRBD2 | TGCGCCAGCCGCTCACTAGCGGGAGGACAGGTGGATACGCAGTATTTT | CASRSLAGGQVDTQYF
once | TRBJ1-2 | TRBV6-5 | . | TGTGCCAGCAGTTCATCAGGGTCTGGTGGCTACACCTTC | CASSSSGSGGYTF
once | TRBJ2-3 | TRBV7-3 | TRBD2 | TGTGCCAGCAGCGCCTCCGGGACTAGCGGCGATACGCAGTATTTT | CASSASGTSGDTQYF
. | TRBJ1-5 | TRBV2 | TRBD1 | TGTGCCAGCGACCCAGGGACAGGGGGGGGTCAGCCCCAGCATTTT | CASDPGTGGGQPQHF
once | TRBJ2-3 | TRBV19 | . | TGTGCCAGTAGTATAGCAGGACAGATCACAGATACGCAGTATTTT | CASSIAGQITDTQYF
. | TRBJ2-7 | TRBV4-1 | TRBD2 | TGCGCCAGCAGCCAAGATGGGTCGCTAGCGGGAAGATACGAGCAGTACTTC | CASSQDGSLAGRYEQYF
. | TRBJ2-7 | TRBV25-1 | . | TGTGCCAGTTGGGGGGGGCACGAGCAGTACTTC | CASWGGHEQYF
few | TRBJ1-1 | TRBV25-1 | . | TGTGCCAGCAGTGAGTCGTCACGAGGGACTGAAGCTTTCTTT | CASSESSRGTEAFF
. | TRBJ1-2 | TRBV28 | . | TGTGCCACCCACCCCGGACAGCACTATGGCTACACCTTC | CATHPGQHYGYTF
once | TRBJ1-5 | TRBV19 | TRBD1 | TGTGCCAGTAGTATCCTGGGACAGGGCAGCAATCAGCCCCAGCATTTT | CASSILGQGSNQPQHF
. | TRBJ1-3 | TRBV5-1 | . | TGCGCCAGCAGTCAGGGGACTCGTGGCTCTGGAAACACCATATATTTT | CASSQGTRGSGNTIYF
. | TRBJ1-1 | TRBV18 | . | TGTGCCAGCTCAGCGGCCAAGGGCAGTGCCACTGAAGCTTTCTTT | CASSAAKGSATEAFF
. | TRBJ1-1 | TRBV5-5 | TRBD1 | TGTGCCAGCAATACCGGGACAGGGGCCCTGAACACTGAAGCTTTCTTT | CASNTGTGALNTEAFF
. | TRBJ2-7 | TRBV6-1 | TRBD1 | TGTGCCAGCCCGGGGACAGGGTCCCACGAGCAGTACTTC | CASPGTGSHEQYF
. | TRBJ2-2 | TRBV7-9 | TRBD2 | TGTGCCAGCAGCACCGGGAGGGTGGACACCGGGGAGCTGTTTTTT | CASSTGRVDTGELFF
. | TRBJ2-5 | TRBV11-2 | . | TGTGCCAGCAGACCCGGGATACCAGGCGCGGAGACCCAGTACTTC | CASRPGIPGAETQYF
few | TRBJ1-1 | TRBV5-1 | . | TGCGCCAGCAGCTTAATGTCTGACACTGAAGCTTTCTTT | CASSLMSDTEAFF
. | TRBJ2-1 | TRBV2 | . | TGTGCCAGCAGTGATTGGTCGGAGCAGTTCTTC | CASSDWSEQFF
once | TRBJ1-5 | TRBV5-6 | . | TGTGCCAGCAACCGGGTCGACCAGCCCCAGCATTTT | CASNRVDQPQHF
. | TRBJ2-1 | TRBV27 | TRBD1 | TGTGCCAGCAGTTGGACAGGGGCCCCTAGGAATGAGCAGTTCTTC | CASSWTGAPRNEQFF
once | TRBJ1-3 | TRBV9 | . | TGTGCCAGCAGCGTAGAACCAACAGGAATCTCTGGAAACACCATATATTTT | CASSVEPTGISGNTIYF
. | TRBJ1-3 | TRBV6-6 | TRBD1 | TGTGCCAGCAGGGGGACAGGGGGCATATGGGCCATATATTTT | CASRGTGGIWAIYF
. | TRBJ1-5 | TRBV12-5 | . | TGTGCTAGTGGTTTGGTACTAGGCCCGCGGGGGAATCAGCCCCAGCATTTT | CASGLVLGPRGNQPQHF
. | TRBJ2-7 | TRBV18 | . | TGTGCCAGCTCAGAGCGGTTAGGCACCTACGAGCAGTACTTC | CASSERLGTYEQYF
. | TRBJ1-2 | TRBV2 | . | TGTGCCAGCAGTGAACAGGGAAAATATGGCTACACCTTC | CASSEQGKYGYTF
. | TRBJ2-6 | TRBV6-1 | . | TGTGCCAGCAACCGGGGGAACTCTGGGGCCAACGTCCTGACTTTC | CASNRGNSGANVLTF
. | TRBJ2-1 | TRBV11-3 | TRBD2 | TGTGCCAGCAGCTTGCCGGGACTAACGTACAATGAGCAGTTCTTC | CASSLPGLTYNEQFF
. | TRBJ1-3 | TRBV28 | . | TGTGCCAGCAGTTTAAAGGGGACGGTCGGAAACACCATATATTTT | CASSLKGTVGNTIYF
. | TRBJ1-4 | TRBV30 | . | TGTGCCTGGAGTGGGGGAACTAATGAAAAACTGTTTTTT | CAWSGGTNEKLFF
. | TRBJ2-1 | TRBV5-4 | . | TGTGCCAGCAGCCCGGGCCGATTCAATGAGCAGTTCTTC | CASSPGRFNEQFF
. | TRBJ2-7 | TRBV11-2 | . | TGTGCCAGCAGCTTATCTCGCCTAGGTGGGGTCTTCCCCGAGCAGTACTTC | CASSLSRLGGVFPEQYF
. | TRBJ1-1 | TRBV28 | TRBD1 | TGTGCCAGCAGTCCGACGGGACAGGGAGGCACTGAAGCTTTCTTT | CASSPTGQGGTEAFF
. | TRBJ1-1 | TRBV7-9 | TRBD1 | TGTGCCAGCAGTTCACCTCCAGGGGGGGGAATAGCTTTCTTT | CASSSPPGGGIAFF
. | TRBJ1-1 | TRBV19 | . | TGTGCCACCCGCGAGCAGGGAACTATGAACACTGAAGCTTTCTTT | CATREQGTMNTEAFF